Detailed here is one TCR beta chain. This clonotype has a count of ten or more. Its antigen target is currently unknown. No base qualities exist here, and no much larger clone lies one base off it. The data derive from a study of Graves' ophthalmopathy and Graves' hyperthyroidism (dated by TCRdb to the late 2010s). Study-level background: Peripheral blood was collected before any treatment was given, at the time of initial diagnosis. The study used TCR beta repertoire signatures to distinguish Graves' ophthalmopathy from Graves' hyperthyroidism and to predict progression to ophthalmopathy. In total, 120 to 150 blood samples were TCR-sequenced: around 42 ophthalmopathy, 75 hyperthyroidism and 17 hyperthyroidism-to-ophthalmopathy patients. To explore V-J signatures that separate ophthalmopathy from hyperthyroidism, a discovery set of about 100 patients was enrolled, consisting of 40 to 45 with ophthalmopathy and 57 with stable hyperthyroidism. An independent validation cohort comprised 18 hyperthyroidism patients and roughly 15 patients who later progressed from hyperthyroidism to ophthalmopathy. In about 6 hyperthyroidism patients, the T-cell repertoire of thyroid tissue was compared with the T-cell repertoire of blood. After sampling, hyperthyroidism patients received methimazole starting at 30 mg daily, and ophthalmopathy patients received high-dose intravenous methylprednisolone.

For repertoire sequencing, TCR beta CDR3 regions were amplified from RNA transcripts. The first round of RT-PCR was done with HTBI primers and the Qiagen OneStep RT-PCR kit, and was followed by a second round of multiplex PCR, then size selection and purification. Libraries were sequenced paired-end with 100 bp reads on an Illumina HiSeq2000. As for how the authors treated the data: Reads were processed with SOAPnuke, discarding reads with adapters, uncalled bases, mean Phred below 15, or no exact constant-primer or identifier match. High-quality paired reads were merged with COPE v1.2.5. Each unique nucleotide sequence was treated as a clonotype, and MiTCR v1.1 was used to align the clonotypes to the IMGT TRB V, D and J references. The analysis was limited to V-J combinations with a frequency above 0.0001, which together covered 99% to 99.2% of repertoires. A TCR clonal expansion and chaos score per V-J combination was defined as the ratio of F50 clonal expansion to chaos observed in the TCRdist matrix. Welch's t-statistics and random forest were used to narrow the features down to 13 V-J combinations, which were then fed into a naive Bayes classifier. The similarity between thyroid and blood repertoires was quantified using the Morisita-Horn index. TCRdb's own reprocessing of the public reads used fastp at Q25 and MiXCR and kept productive beta chains. Records with the same CDR3 protein are collapsed into one entry carrying the most frequent genes and DNA. The V and J calls here are based on TCRdb, not the publication. For this sample there are some 350,000 distinct CDR3 sequences; about 18% appear just once. Roughly 2.3% of the sample lies in the top ten.

V and J are trimmed by 2 bases and 5 bases, and the gene matches miss 8 bases of the junction. Sequences LGHNA (CDR1) and YSLEER (CDR2) are obtained from the germline V gene. The CDR3 starts with the cysteine, ends with the phenylalanine, and has 15 residues. Of all the DNA, just the CDR3 is kept, 45 bases in frame from base 1. Stable hyperthyroidism was defined as no progression to ophthalmopathy within 18 months of follow-up. Patients with hyperthyroidism were aged 18 to 65 years, had been newly diagnosed, and had a disease duration of less than 2 months. Anyone with other autoimmune diseases, uncontrolled infections, pregnancy or lactation was excluded from the study. Clinical symptoms, serum thyroxine, TRAb, thyroid ultrasound and orbital computed tomography formed the basis of the diagnosis. PBMCs were isolated from 10 ml of fresh peripheral blood by Ficoll-Paque density gradient centrifugation. Total RNA was extracted using Trizol reagent, and RNA quality was checked on an Agilent 2100 Bioanalyzer.

The paper as a whole reports these results and caveats: In validation, the model predicted ophthalmopathy progression with about 70% sensitivity and roughly 72% specificity; about a dozen predicted patients were CT-confirmed with GO in a median of 6.5 months. Most expanded thyroid clonotypes with frequency above 0.001 were also detected in blood, suggesting blood repertoires may reflect the thyroid immune response. Ophthalmopathy was separated from stable hyperthyroidism by the 13-signature model with around 88% sensitivity and less than 82% specificity in cross-validation and with 80%/75% in the test set. Sample size was not predetermined statistically, and investigators were not blinded to group allocation.

Rearrangement joined TRBV4-3 to TRBJ1-1, with 7 middle bases fitting TRBD1. The clonotype comes from an adult woman with stable Graves' hyperthyroidism. The sequencing sample was made of peripheral blood. CDR3 sequence: CASSQTGASGTEAFF. The base sequence is TGCGCCAGCAGCCAAACAGGGGCCTCCGGAACTGAAGCTTTCTTT.